Reported below is one TCR beta chain. Its specific antigen is unknown. The sample holds no much larger clone one base away, and base qualities are not on file. Library creation used the immunoSEQ multiplex PCR assay. For TCR sequencing, RNA was extracted from every sample and reverse transcribed into cDNA to serve as template. First-strand cDNA was synthesized with SuperScript III using a 2:1 mix of oligo-dT and random hexamers. A synthetic immune receptor repertoire was used to assess amplification bias, and residual bias was removed computationally. Processing in the source paper ran as follows. After raw reads were preprocessed to remove errors, the CDR3 was defined following IMGT conventions as running from the conserved cysteine to phenylalanine. Clonality was computed by normalizing Shannon entropy by log2 of the number of productive unique TCRs and subtracting the result from 1. CD4 or CD8 identity of scalp clones was inferred by cross-referencing scalp TCRbeta sequences with sorted blood CD4 and CD8 repertoires. What TCRdb holds here is the immuneACCESS table cut down to in-frame rearrangements. Part of the clones is not present; checked against another copy, under half of the missing clones reflect an unresolved V gene, and the others are unexplained. From that table come the V and J calls and clone size; the DNA was used to work out D and trimming. Counted in this sample were around 150,000 clones; 50% to 65% of them appeared once. The ten largest account for approximately 15% of the sample.

This sample was included in a study of CD8+ T cells in alopecia areata (dated by TCRdb to 2016 to 2018). Regarding the research as a whole: The treated patients, all with moderate-to-severe alopecia areata, were enrolled in an open-label pilot trial of oral tofacitinib given at 5 to 10 mg twice daily. High-throughput TCRbeta sequencing was used to examine T cell clonal expansion in alopecia areata in both the C3H/HeJ mouse model and human patients. Scalp clonality was compared across normal scalp (n=4), patchy alopecia areata scalp (n=8), and alopecia totalis/universalis scalp (n=8). Disease severity in treated patients was measured with the SALT score, which quantifies the percentage of affected scalp surface area. RNA was obtained with the PAXgene miRNA kit for fixed scalp, the miRNeasy kit for PBMCs, and the RNeasy kit for mouse skin. Patients stayed on tofacitinib for 6 to 18 months and then had 6 months of follow-up off drug so that delayed response and recurrence could be assessed. Scalp tissue and sorted CD4+ and CD8+ peripheral blood T cells from patchy and totalis/universalis alopecia areata patients and from healthy controls were covered by human TCRbeta sequencing. immunoSEQ multiplex PCR using 35 Vbeta forward primers and 13 Jbeta reverse primers was used to amplify TCRbeta CDR3 regions. Patients on tofacitinib were biopsied at baseline and after 4 and 24 weeks of treatment, and several of the patients also had a later scalp biopsy.

What this sample's time point label stands for: less than 30 weeks on oral tofacitinib. In light of the paper, this sample's treatment or condition label describes: oral pan-JAK inhibitor, 5-10 mg twice daily. Peripheral blood and lesional scalp punch biopsies were obtained from patients with alopecia areata. PBMCs were isolated by density centrifugation and stained for CD3, CD4 and CD8, and CD4+ and CD8+ T cells were sorted on a FACSAria. V is shortened by 2 bases, J by 6 bases, and the region joining them spans 17 bases. From cysteine to phenylalanine, the CDR3 is 16 amino acids long. Just the 48-base CDR3 DNA is kept, in frame starting at base 1. According to the germline V gene, CDR1 reads MNHEY and CDR2 reads SVGAGI. What the work shows at the level of the full study, not this receptor alone: Tofacitinib significantly lowered scalp clonality and the number of expanded CD8+ clones among the top 100 scalp clones. Shared TCR sequences between patients were less evident than in mice, which may be partly attributable to HLA diversity in the patient population. Higher clonality and more expanded CD8+ clones were observed in lesional scalp than in normal scalp, particularly in alopecia totalis/universalis, a finding suggestive of antigenic drive. The treated cohort was small, with a single nonresponder, so links between baseline CD8+ expansion and response need larger studies. Scalp TCR repertoire analysis is complicated because resident alphabeta T cells in normal human skin are also sequenced, whereas mouse skin is dominated by gammadelta T cells. Many expanded lesional clones persisted in scalp and blood during tofacitinib treatment, which may partly explain relapse after stopping treatment.

The specimen comprised CD4+ T cells sorted from blood, sampled at week 24, from a patient treated with tofacitinib. This receptor was taken from a human donor with alopecia areata. The chain was built from TRBV6-5 and TRBJ2-1; perhaps TRBD2 is the D gene, with 5 bases matching. The CDR3 region reads CASSYPPRRLPNEQFF. The sequence in DNA is TGTGCCAGCAGTTACCCCCCCCGGAGACTACCCAATGAGCAGTTCTTC.